Below, 8 T cell receptor beta chains from the same sample are listed, as sequenced in a study of a mutant IDH1 vaccine in newly diagnosed glioma. For these TCRs, the target antigens are not known. Time point reported: week 5, during vaccination. Each vaccine dose was 300 ug of mutant IDH1 20-mer peptide, with topical imiquimod. Only in-frame clones appear in the TCRdb table, and some are missing; sequencing was by immunoSEQ multiplex PCR. The repertoire holds 30,000 to 45,000 clones, more than 85% seen once, with 2% to 3% in the top ten. The specimen was PBMCs, collected from a glioma patient whose treatment included an IDH1 peptide vaccine. All receptors derive from a man aged 50-60 years with glioma.

The chain carries TRBV18 and TRBJ2-5; tentatively, D is TRBD1 (6 bases). With 3 bases removed from V and 4 bases from J, the gap between germline ends came to 21 bases. The CDR3 consists of 17 residues. CDR1 KGHSH and CDR2 LQKENI come from the germline V gene. The DNA of the CDR3 is TGTGCCAGCTCACCGAGCCCAAACAGGGTAACGGGAGAGACCCAGTACTTC. It specifies CASSPSPNRVTGETQYF.

The gene calls are TRBV10-2 and TRBJ1-6; TRBD1 might be the D (5 bases). Germline V CDR1 and CDR2: WSHSY, SAAADI. Trimming took off 6 bases at V and 7 bases at J, with 13 bases between the two ends. The CDR3 is 14 residues long. The DNA for the CDR3 is TGCGCCAGCAGCGAAAAACAGGTGAATTCACCCCTCCACTTT. This gives the protein CASSEKQVNSPLHF.

The V call is TRBV14, the J call TRBJ1-5; tentative D call: TRBD1 (5 bases). The CDR3 spans 21 residues. The germline gives CDR1 SGHDN, CDR2 FVKESK. The ends were cut back, 0 bases at V and 0 bases at J, with 24 bases in the middle. The DNA for the CDR3 is TGTGCCAGCAGCCAAGAGGGGTCGGGTGTCAGGGAGTCATCTAGCAATCAGCCCCAGCATTTT. Its translation: CASSQEGSGVRESSSNQPQHF.

The CDR3 reads CASSLESRVRDEQFF. CDR3 bases: TGCGCCAGCAGCTTGGAGTCCAGGGTGCGCGATGAGCAGTTCTTC. The rearrangement uses TRBV5-1 and TRBJ2-1; tentatively, D is TRBD1 (5 bases). The V and J ends lost 0 bases and 8 bases respectively, with 15 bases between them. Germline V gene lookup returns CDR1 SGHRS and CDR2 YFSETQ. This CDR3 spans 15 amino acids.

The V gene is TRBV5-1, the J gene TRBJ1-1; D perhaps matches TRBD1 (5 bases). The CDR3 spans 14 residues. The germline CDR1 and CDR2 sequences are SGHRS and YFSETQ. The V gene lost 4 bases and the J gene lost 1 base, with 11 bases spanning the gap. This CDR3 is CASSEQVRNTEAFF. The CDR3 coding sequence is TGCGCCAGCAGCGAACAGGTGAGGAACACTGAAGCTTTCTTT.

V usage is TRBV9 and J usage is TRBJ2-1; 14 positions agree with TRBD2. The CDR3 has 16 amino acids. CDR1 SGDLS and CDR2 YYNGEE come from the germline V gene. Trimming took 7 bases from V and 9 from J; bases not matched to a gene: 12. CDR3: CASSPRGLAGDSEQFF. As DNA, the CDR3 is TGTGCCAGCTCCCCCCGGGGACTAGCGGGAGATAGTGAGCAGTTCTTC. Variable domain in full (rest from reference TRBV9 and TRBJ2-1): DSGVTQTPKHLITATGQRVTLRCSPRSGDLSVYWYQQSLDQGLQFLIQYYNGEERAKGNILERFSAQQFPDLHSELNLSSLELGDSALYFCASSPRGLAGDSEQFFGPGTRLTVL.

In this sample, this clone turned up once. The junction differs from germline at one of its ends, possibly a read error. The chain uses TRBV23-1 and TRBJ1-2, with TRBD1 as a possible D gene (5 bases). TRBV23-1 qualifies as an ORF whose function is uncertain. This CDR3 is 16 amino acids long. The CDR3 DNA follows: TGCGCCAGCAGCCAATCGAGGCAGGGAGAAAACTATGGCTACACCTTC. Translated, it gives CASSQSRQGENYGYTF.

This chain joins TRBV4-1 and TRBJ2-7; D gene ambiguous. V was cut by 0 bases and J by 2 bases, with 11 bases left in between. CDR3 length equals 15 residues. CDR1 is MGHRA and CDR2 is YSYEKL in the germline V gene. CDR3 loop: CASSQDSDRAYEQYF. In DNA, the CDR3 is TGCGCCAGCAGCCAAGATTCAGATAGAGCCTACGAGCAGTACTTC.